This T cell receptor (beta chain) was recovered during a study of cytomegalovirus exposure and HLA in healthy donors. This CDR3 has 14 residues. Germline V gene data show CDR1 as SGHNT and CDR2 as YYREEE (reference sequence). V was clipped by 5 bases and J by 1 base, with 10 bases between them. It was with 60 Vbeta and 13 Jbeta primers that the PCR ran. Method: immunoSEQ multiplex PCR; TCRdb's copy keeps in-frame clones and lacks some. Its clone listing holds under 95,000 clones. What was sequenced was PBMCs. The gene calls are TRBV5-4 and TRBJ2-1; no definite D call. The TCR sequence derives from a man younger than 35 in good health and CMV-seropositive. The CDR3 DNA sequence: TGTGCCAGCAGTTCCCCGCAGTCCTACAATGAGCAGTTCTTC. This encodes CASSSPQSYNEQFF.